A single sample is the source of the 3 T cell receptor beta chains below, sequenced in a study of T cell responses to AZD1222 COVID-19 vaccine. Clones were sequenced by immunoSEQ multiplex PCR, and TCRdb holds only the in-frame ones, with some missing. The table lists about 100,000 clones, around 90% of them singletons. This specimen consisted of peripheral blood, obtained on day 0 of AZD1222 vaccination. Source of these receptors: an adult in good health.

This chain uses TRBV18 with TRBJ1-1, with 7 bases lining up with TRBD1. The germline CDR1 and CDR2 sequences are KGHSH and LQKENI. Germline trimming cut 6 bases from V and 0 bases from J; bases unmatched to any gene: 4. The length of the CDR3 is 14 residues. The CDR3 nucleotides read TGTGCCAGCTCGCCGACAGGGATGAACACTGAAGCTTTCTTT. This encodes CASSPTGMNTEAFF.

The chain is built from TRBV6-5 and TRBJ1-4, with D possibly matching TRBD1 (5 bases). CDR1 MNHEY and CDR2 SVGAGI come from the germline V gene. V lost 0 bases to trimming and J lost 10 bases, with 9 bases between them. This CDR3 is 13 amino acids long. CDR3 region: CASSYSGGGKLFF. The CDR3 DNA reads as TGTGCCAGCAGTTACTCCGGGGGGGGAAAACTGTTTTTT.

The chain has TRBV28 and TRBJ2-1; D is tentatively TRBD1 or TRBD2 (5 bases each). V was trimmed by 2 bases and J by 9 bases, leaving 8 bases between them. This CDR3 is 12 amino acids long. CDR1 and CDR2 from the germline V gene are MDHEN and SYDVKM. CDR3 bases: TGTGCCAGCAGTTTACTCGGGACTGAGCAGTTCTTC. Encoded protein: CASSLLGTEQFF.